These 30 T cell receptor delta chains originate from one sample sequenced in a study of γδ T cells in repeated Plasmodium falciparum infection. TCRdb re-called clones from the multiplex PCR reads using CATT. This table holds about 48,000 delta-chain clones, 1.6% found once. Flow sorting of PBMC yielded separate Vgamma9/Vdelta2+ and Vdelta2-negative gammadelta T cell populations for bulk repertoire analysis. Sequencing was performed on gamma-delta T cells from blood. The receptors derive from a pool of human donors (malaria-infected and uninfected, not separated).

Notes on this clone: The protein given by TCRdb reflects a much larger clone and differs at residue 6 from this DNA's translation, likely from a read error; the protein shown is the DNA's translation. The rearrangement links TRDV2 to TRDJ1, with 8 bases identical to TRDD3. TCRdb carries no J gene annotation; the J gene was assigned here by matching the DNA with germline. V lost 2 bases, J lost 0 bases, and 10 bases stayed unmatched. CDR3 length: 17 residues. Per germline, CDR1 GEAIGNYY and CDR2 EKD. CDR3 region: CACDKPGDKTNTDKLIF. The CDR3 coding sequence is TGTGCCTGTGACAAACCGGGGGATAAAACTAACACCGATAAACTCATCTTT.

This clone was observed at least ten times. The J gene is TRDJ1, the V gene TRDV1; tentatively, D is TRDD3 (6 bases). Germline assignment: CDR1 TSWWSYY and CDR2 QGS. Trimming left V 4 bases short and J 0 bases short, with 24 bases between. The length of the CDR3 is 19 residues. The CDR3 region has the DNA TGTGCTCTTGGGGGGGCTACGACTTGGGGATCATTCTACACCGATAAACTCATCTTT. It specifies CALGGATTWGSFYTDKLIF.

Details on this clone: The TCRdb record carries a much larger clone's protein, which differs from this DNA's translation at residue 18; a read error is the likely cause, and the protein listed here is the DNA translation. This CDR3 reads CALGEGVPLSWWGIRRTGKLIF. For the CDR3, the DNA is TGTGCTCTTGGGGAAGGAGTACCCCTCTCGTGGTGGGGGATACGGCGAACCGGTAAACTCATCTTT. The genes are TRDV1 and TRDJ1; 11 bases fit TRDD3. TCRdb gives no J gene; it was assigned here by matching the DNA to germline. Germline V CDR1 and CDR2: TSWWSYY, QGS. This CDR3 contains 22 residues.

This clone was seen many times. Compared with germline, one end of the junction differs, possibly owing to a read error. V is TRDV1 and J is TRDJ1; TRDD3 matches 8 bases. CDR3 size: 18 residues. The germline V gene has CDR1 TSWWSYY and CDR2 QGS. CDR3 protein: CALAESGLPGDIGDKLIF. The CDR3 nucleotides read TGTGCTCTTGCGGAATCAGGACTCCCGGGGGATATTGGCGATAAACTCATCTTT.

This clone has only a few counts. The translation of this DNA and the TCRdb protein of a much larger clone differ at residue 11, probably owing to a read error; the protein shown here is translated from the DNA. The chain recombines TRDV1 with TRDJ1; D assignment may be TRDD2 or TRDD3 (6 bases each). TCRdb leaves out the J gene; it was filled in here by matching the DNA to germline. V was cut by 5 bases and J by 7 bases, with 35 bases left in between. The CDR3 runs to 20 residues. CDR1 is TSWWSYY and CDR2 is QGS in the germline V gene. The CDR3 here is CALGSQGGPTVLGIPPKLIF. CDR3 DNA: TGTGCTCTTGGGTCACAAGGCGGTCCTACGGTTCTGGGGATCCCCCCTAAACTCATCTTT.

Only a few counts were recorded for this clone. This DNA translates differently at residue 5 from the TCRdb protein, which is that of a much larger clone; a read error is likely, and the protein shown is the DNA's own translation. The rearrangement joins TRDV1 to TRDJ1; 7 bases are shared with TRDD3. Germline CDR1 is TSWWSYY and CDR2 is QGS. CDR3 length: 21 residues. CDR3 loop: CAIGGPVLIDPRGGATDKLIF. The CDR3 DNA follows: TGTGCTATTGGGGGACCAGTTCTAATTGACCCTCGGGGGGGTGCCACCGATAAACTCATCTTT.

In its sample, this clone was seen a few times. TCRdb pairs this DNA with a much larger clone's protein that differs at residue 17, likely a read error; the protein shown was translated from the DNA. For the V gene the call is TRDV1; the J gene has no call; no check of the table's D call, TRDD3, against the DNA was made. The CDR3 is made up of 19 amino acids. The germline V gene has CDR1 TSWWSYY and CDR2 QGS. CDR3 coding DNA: TGTGCTCTCTCCCCCGGCGGGGGACGCGATCCTTGGTACACCGATAAACCCATCTTT. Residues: CALSPGGGRDPWYTDKPIF.

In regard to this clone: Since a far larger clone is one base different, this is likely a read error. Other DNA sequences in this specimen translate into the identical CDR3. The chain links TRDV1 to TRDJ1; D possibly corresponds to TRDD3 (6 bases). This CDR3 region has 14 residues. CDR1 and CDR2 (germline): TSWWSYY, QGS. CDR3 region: CALGAWGETDKLIF. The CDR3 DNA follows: TGTGCCCTTGGGGCTTGGGGGGAAACCGATAAACTCATCTTT.

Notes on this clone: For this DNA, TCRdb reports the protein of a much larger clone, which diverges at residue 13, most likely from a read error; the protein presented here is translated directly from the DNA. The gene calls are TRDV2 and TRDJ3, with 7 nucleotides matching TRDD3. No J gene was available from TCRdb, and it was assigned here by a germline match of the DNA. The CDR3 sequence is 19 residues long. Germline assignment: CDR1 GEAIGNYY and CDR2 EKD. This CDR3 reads CACDTAGGPRSWGTRQMFF. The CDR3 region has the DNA TGTGCCTGTGACACCGCTGGGGGCCCTCGATCCTGGGGCACCCGACAGATGTTTTTC.

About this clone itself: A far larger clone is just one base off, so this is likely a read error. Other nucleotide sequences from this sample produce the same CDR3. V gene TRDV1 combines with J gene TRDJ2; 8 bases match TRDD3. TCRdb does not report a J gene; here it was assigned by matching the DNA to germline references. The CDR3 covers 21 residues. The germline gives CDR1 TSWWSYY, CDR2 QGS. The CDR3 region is CALVSSLRVTGGLALTAQLFF. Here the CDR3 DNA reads TGTGCCCTTGTAAGCTCCCTCCGAGTTACTGGGGGGTTAGCTTTGACAGCACAACTCTTCTTT.

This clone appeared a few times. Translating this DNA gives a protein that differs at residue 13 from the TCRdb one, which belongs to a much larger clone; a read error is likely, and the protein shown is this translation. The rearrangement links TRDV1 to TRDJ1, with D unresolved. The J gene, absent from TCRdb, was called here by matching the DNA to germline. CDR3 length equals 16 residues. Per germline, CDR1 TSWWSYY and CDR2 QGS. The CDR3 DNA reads TGTGCTCTTGGGGACCCATTAACCGGGTACACCGATAGACTCATCTTT. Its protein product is CALGDPLTGYTDRLIF.

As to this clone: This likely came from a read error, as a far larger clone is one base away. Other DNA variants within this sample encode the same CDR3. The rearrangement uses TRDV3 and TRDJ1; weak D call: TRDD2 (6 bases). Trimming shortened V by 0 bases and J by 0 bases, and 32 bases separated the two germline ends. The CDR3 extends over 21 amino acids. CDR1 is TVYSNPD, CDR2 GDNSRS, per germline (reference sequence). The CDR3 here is CAFRAPSPLGAIWAYTDKLIF. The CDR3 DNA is TGTGCCTTTAGAGCGCCTTCCCCCCTGGGAGCCATATGGGCGTACACCGATAAACTCATCTTT. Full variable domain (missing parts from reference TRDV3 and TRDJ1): CDKVTQSSPDQTVASGSEVVLLCTYDTVYSNPDLFWYRIRPDYSFQFVFYGDNSRSEGADFTQGRFSVKHILTQKAFHLVISPVRTEDSATYYCAFRAPSPLGAIWAYTDKLIFGKGTRVTVEP.

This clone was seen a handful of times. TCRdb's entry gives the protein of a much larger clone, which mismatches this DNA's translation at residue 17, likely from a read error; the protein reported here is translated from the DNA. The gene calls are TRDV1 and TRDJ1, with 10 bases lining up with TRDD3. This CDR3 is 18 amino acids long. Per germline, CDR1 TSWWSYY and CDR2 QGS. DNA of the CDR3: TGTGCTCTCCTACCGTCCTACGGGGGATACGGGTACACCGATAAACTCACCTTT. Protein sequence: CALLPSYGGYGYTDKLTF.

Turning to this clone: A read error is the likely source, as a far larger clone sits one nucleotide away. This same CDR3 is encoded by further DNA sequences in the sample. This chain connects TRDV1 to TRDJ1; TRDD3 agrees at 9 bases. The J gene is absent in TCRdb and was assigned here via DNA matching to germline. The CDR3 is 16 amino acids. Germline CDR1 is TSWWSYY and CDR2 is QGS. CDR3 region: CALGEPVRRGIPKLIF. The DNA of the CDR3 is TGTGCCCTTGGGGAACCGGTCCGAAGGGGGATACCCAAACTCATCTTT.

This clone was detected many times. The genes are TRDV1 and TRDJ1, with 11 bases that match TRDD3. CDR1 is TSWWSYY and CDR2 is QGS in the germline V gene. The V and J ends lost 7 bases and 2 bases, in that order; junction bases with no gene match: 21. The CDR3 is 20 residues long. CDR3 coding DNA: TGTGCTCTTGAGGCCTTCCCCGTCATACTGGGGGATAGGGCAACCGATAAACTCATCTTT. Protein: CALEAFPVILGDRATDKLIF.

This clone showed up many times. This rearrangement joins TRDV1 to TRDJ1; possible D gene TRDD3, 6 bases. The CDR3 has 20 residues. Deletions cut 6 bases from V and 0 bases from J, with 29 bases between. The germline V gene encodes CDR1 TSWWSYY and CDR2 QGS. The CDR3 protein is CALGLRGLWGSTSYTDKLIF. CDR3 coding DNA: TGTGCTCTTGGCCTACGGGGACTCTGGGGATCCACCTCTTACACCGATAAACTCATCTTT.

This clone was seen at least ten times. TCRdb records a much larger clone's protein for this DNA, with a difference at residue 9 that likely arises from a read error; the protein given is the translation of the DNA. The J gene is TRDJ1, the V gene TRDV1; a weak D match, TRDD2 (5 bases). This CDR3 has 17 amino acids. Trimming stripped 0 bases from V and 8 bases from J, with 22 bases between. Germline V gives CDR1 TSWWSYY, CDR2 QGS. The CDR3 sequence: CALGELLRPELSSKLIF. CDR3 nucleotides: TGTGCTCTTGGGGAACTCCTACGGCCGGAACTGTCTAGCAAACTCATCTTT.

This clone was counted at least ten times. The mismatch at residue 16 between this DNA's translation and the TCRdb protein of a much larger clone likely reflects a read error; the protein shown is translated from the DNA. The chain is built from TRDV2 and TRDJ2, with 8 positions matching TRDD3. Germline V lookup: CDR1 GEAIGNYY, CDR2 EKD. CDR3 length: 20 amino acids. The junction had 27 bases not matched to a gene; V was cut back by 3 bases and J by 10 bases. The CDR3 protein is CACDPVGERTGGRGKEQLFF. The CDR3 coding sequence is TGTGCCTGTGACCCCGTCGGAGAACGTACTGGGGGGCGTGGTAAAGAACAACTCTTCTTT.

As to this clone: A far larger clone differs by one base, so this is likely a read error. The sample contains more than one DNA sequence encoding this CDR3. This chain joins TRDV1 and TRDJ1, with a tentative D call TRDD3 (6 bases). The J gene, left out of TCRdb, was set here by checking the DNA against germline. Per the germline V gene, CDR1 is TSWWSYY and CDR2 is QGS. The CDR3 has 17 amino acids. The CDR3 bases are TGTGCTCTGGGGGAACTTAACCCCGACCCCAACACCGATAAACTCATCTTT. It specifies CALGELNPDPNTDKLIF.

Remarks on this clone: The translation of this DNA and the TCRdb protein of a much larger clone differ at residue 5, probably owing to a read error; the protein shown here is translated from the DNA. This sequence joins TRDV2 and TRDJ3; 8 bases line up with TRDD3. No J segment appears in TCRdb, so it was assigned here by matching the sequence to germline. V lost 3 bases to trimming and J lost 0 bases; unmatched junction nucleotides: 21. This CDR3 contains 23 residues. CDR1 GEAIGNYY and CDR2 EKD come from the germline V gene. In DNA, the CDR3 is TGTGCCTGTGACCCCGCGGGTGGTGGGGGATCTACTTTCGGCTCCTGGGACACCCGACAGATGTTTTTC. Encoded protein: CACDPAGGGGSTFGSWDTRQMFF.

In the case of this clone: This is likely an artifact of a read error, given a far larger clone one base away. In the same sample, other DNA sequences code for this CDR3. CDR3 coding DNA: TGTGCTCTTGGGGGACTCTGGGGGACCGATAAACTCATCTTT. It specifies CALGGLWGTDKLIF. The chain carries TRDV1 and TRDJ1; 7 bases are a match to TRDD3. Assignment of the J gene here rests on matching the DNA to germline, because TCRdb gives none. Looked up from germline, CDR1 is TSWWSYY and CDR2 is QGS. The CDR3 runs to 14 residues. The junction had 4 bases not matched to a gene; V was cut back by 4 bases and J by 2 bases.

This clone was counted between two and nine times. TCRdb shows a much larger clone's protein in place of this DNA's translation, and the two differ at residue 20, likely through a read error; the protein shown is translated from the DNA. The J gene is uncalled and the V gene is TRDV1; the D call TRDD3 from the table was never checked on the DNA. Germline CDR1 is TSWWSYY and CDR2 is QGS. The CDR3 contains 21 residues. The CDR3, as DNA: TGTGCTCTTGGGGAACGGCCCTTTTTCCCACTTTTACTGGGGGACACCGATAAACTCACCTTT. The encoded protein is CALGERPFFPLLLGDTDKLTF.

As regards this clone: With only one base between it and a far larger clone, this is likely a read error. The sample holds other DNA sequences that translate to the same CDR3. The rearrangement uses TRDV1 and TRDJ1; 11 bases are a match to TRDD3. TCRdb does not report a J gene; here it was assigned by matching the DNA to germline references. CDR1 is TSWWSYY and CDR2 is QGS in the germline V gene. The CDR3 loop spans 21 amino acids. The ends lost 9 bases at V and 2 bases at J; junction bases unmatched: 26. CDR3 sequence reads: CALTPNPYCDLLGDKTDKLIF. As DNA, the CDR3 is TGTGCTCTGACCCCAAACCCTTACTGCGATTTACTGGGGGATAAGACCGATAAACTCATCTTT.

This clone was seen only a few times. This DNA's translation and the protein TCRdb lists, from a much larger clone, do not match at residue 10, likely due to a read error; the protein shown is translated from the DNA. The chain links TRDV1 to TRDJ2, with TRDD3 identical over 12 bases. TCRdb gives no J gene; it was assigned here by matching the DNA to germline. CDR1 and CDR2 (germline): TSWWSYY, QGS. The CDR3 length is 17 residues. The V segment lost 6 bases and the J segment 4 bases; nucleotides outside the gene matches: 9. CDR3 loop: CALGFTGGYLPTAQLFF. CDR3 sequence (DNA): TGTGCTCTTGGATTTACTGGGGGATACCTCCCGACAGCACAACTCTTCTTT.

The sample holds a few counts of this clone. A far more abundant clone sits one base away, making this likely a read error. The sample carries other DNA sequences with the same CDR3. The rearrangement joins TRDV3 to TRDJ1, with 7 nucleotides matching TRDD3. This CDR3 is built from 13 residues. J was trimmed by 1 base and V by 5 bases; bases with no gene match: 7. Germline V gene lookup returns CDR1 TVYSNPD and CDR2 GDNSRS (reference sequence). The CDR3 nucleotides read TGTGCCCTACTGGGGACTTCCACCGATAAACTCATCTTT. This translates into CALLGTSTDKLIF.

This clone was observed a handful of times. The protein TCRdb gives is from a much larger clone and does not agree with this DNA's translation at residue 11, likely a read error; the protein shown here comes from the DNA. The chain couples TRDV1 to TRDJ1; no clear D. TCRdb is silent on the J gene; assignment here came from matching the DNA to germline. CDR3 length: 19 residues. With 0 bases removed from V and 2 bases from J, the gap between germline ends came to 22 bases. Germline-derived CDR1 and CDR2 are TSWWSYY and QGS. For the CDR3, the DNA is TGTGCTCTTGGGGAACTAGAGTCGTCCCGGCCCTTTATTACCGATAAACTCATCTTT. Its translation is CALGELESSRPFITDKLIF.

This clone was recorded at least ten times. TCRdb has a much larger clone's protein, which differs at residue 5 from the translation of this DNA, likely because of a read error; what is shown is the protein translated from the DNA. CDR3 sequence reads: CALGGLAFYWGLGVSNTDKLIF. CDR3 sequence (DNA): TGTGCTCTTGGGGGACTAGCTTTCTACTGGGGACTGGGGGTCTCTAACACCGATAAACTCATCTTT. The V gene is TRDV1, the J gene TRDJ1; 8 positions match TRDD3. Assignment of the J gene here rests on matching the DNA to germline, because TCRdb gives none. This CDR3 has 22 residues. The germline CDR1 and CDR2 sequences are TSWWSYY and QGS. The J segment lost 0 bases and the V segment lost 4 bases, leaving 25 bases of the junction unmatched.

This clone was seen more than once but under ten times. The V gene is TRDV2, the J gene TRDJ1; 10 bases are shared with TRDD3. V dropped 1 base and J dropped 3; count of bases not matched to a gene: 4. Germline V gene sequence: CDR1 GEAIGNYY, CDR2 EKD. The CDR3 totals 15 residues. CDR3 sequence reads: CACDTLGDNPDKLIF. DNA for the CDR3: TGTGCCTGTGACACGCTGGGGGATAATCCCGATAAACTCATCTTT.

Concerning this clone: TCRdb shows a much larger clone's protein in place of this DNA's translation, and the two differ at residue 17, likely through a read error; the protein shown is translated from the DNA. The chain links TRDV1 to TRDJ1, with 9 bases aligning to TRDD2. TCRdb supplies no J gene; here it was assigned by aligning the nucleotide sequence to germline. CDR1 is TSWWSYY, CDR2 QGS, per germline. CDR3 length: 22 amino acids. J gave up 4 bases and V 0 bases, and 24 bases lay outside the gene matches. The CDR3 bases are TGTGCTCTTGGGGAACTACCTTCCTACATGGGTGGGGGTCACTCATACAACGATAAACTCATCTTT. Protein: CALGELPSYMGGGHSYNDKLIF.

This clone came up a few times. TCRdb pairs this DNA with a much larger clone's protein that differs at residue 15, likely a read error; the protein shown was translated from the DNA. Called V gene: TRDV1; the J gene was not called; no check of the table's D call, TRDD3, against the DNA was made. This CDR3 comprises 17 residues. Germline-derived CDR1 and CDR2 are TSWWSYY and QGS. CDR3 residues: CALGELWGIRGTDKPIF. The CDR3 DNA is TGTGCTCTTGGGGAATTATGGGGGATACGAGGCACCGATAAACCCATCTTT.